This T cell receptor beta chain stems from a study of cytomegalovirus exposure and HLA in healthy donors. This clone was recorded only once. Its antigen is still unknown. Whereas donors were nominally healthy upon sampling, unrecorded immune exposures were probable. The PCR was carried out with 60 Vbeta primers and 13 Jbeta primers. Repertoires were generated with immunoSEQ multiplex PCR, while TCRdb's copy carries only in-frame clones and drops some. The table records about 150,000 clones, roughly 80% of them present only once. Whole-study findings and limits: Relative to equally common others, HLA-associated TCR beta chains showed greater clonal expansion in a later analysis. Previous analysis showed most TCR beta V segments were productive about 90% or about 30% of the time.

CDR1 is SGHDN, CDR2 FVKESK, per germline. This CDR3 has 16 amino acids. With 1 base clipped from V and 2 bases from J, the junction kept 4 bases outside the gene matches. This TCR was sampled from a male donor in good health and CMV-seropositive. The rearrangement uses TRBV14 and TRBJ2-2; 7 nucleotides agree with TRBD1. Sequencing used PBMCs. CDR3 sequence reads: CASSQVRDRNTGELFF. CDR3 nucleotides: TGTGCCAGCAGCCAAGTGAGGGACAGAAACACCGGGGAGCTGTTTTTT.